This T cell receptor (beta chain) originates from a study of blood T cell repertoires in COVID-19. Study at large: The analysed material was cDNA or gDNA that came from T cells, B-cell-depleted T cells, or PBMCs.

With V trimmed by 5 bases and J by 0 bases, 10 bases remained unmatched. Germline values: CDR1 MNHEY, CDR2 SVGEGT. This CDR3 comprises 18 residues. Only in-frame clones appear in the TCRdb table, and some are missing; sequencing was by immunoSEQ multiplex PCR. The sample has around 140,000 clones; 80% to 90% are singletons. Material: peripheral blood. This receptor was taken from a man aged 55 to 70 with active or convalescent COVID-19. The rearrangement joins TRBV6-2 or TRBV6-3 to TRBJ2-7; 13 nucleotides match TRBD2. The CDR3 coding sequence is TGTGCCAGCAGTCAAGGGGGACTAGCGGGATCGTTCTCCTACGAGCAGTACGTC. Translation: CASSQGGLAGSFSYEQYV.